This T cell receptor beta chain was found in a study of cytomegalovirus exposure and HLA in healthy donors (dated by TCRdb to about 2017). About the full investigation: In an earlier analysis of 587 of the donors, roughly 300 Gb of sequence data and 100 million or so unique TCR beta sequences from 180 million or so T cells were reported. Approximately 310 gigabases of sequencing data and 70 million to 100 million unique TCR sequences made up an early release that covered some 640 HLA-typed donors. Of the approximately 370 genotyped donors, 80% to 90% were placed in the genetic ancestry cluster associated with self-reported Caucasian donors. The study aimed to test whether signatures of past pathogen exposure could be identified by cataloging public T cell receptors. The study profiled the T cell repertoires of hundreds of subjects by immunosequencing and related them to cytomegalovirus serostatus. Besides the first cohort of 500 to 700 subjects, a separate validation cohort made up of over a hundred different subjects was used. The study combined high-throughput TCR immunosequencing, statistical association of individual TCRs with disease status, and machine learning to predict cytomegalovirus infection status. A later analysis re-analyzed previously published TCR beta repertoires from roughly 600 donors and added high-resolution HLA genotyping to study TCR occurrence patterns. Rather than using new phenotypic data, the later analysis identified candidate immune exposures from TCR beta sequences and from how often those sequences occurred across donors. An earlier analysis of a few hundred of the donors applied high-throughput TCR beta sequencing to assess whether each TCR beta V gene segment acted as functional or pseudogenic. Donor age, sex, ethnicity and CMV serostatus were collected together with the repertoire data. A later genetic analysis used genome-wide SNP genotypes for about 60% of the roughly 670 donors, treating that subset as a discovery cohort. All discovery cohort repertoires had been generated using a single sequencing platform. Class I and class II HLA loci were covered by the typing at four-digit resolution. Typing coverage differed by locus: A, B, C, DRB1 and DQB1 were typed in about 629-640 donors, DQA1 in 500 to 550, DPA1 in 600 to 610, and DPB1 in 400 to 480. A handful of DR-DQ haplotypes were handled as single units for association and clustering because linkage in the cohort was strong. Among 300 to 500 genotyped donors of the cohort, an average of approximately 240,000 unique TCR beta nucleotide sequences was sequenced per donor, of which approximately 19% were non-productive. On the study overall, not on this receptor specifically: Because the 87-base-pair reads could not distinguish some IMGT-functional V segments, including TRBV6-2 and TRBV6-3, those segments were excluded. A few of the identified cytomegalovirus-associated TCR beta chains were confirmed in vitro to be specific for cytomegalovirus antigens. V-gene and J-gene trimming of TCR beta chains was associated with a missense DCLRE1C variant in a later genetic analysis, and the association was replicated in an independent cohort. In a later analysis, TCR association rates were found to vary across HLA loci, with the most associated TCRs seen for DRB1 alleles and the fewest for HLA-C alleles. Most TCR sequences were observed very rarely across donors, whereas some public TCRs were present in many individuals. The cohort was sequenced for TCR beta chains only, and without alpha or paired-chain data the features that could be detected were limited. Correlated functional status among segregating V segments might reflect linkage disequilibrium, but an unknown experimental factor could not be ruled out. Seventeen rarely observed V segments, including chromosome 9 orphons, were excluded from the earlier analysis of about 500 of the donors because counts were too low. In a later analysis, some 17,000 TCR beta sequences were associated with specific HLA alleles at a false discovery rate of 0.05. A cluster of highly shared sequence variants was judged likely to be a technical artifact of the sequencing pipeline. In a later analysis, HLA-associated TCR beta chains were found to be more clonally expanded and to have lower generation probabilities than equally common non-associated chains. Presence/absence analyses assumed roughly uniform sequencing depth across donors, an assumption that may not hold. Strong co-occurrence of HLA alleles, especially DR and DQ, made assigning TCR associations to individual alleles difficult. A further reported finding was that TCR beta sequences accurately predicted the HLA-A and HLA-B alleles for most subjects in the first cohort. It was suggested by the authors that the approach could potentially be generalized to other disease states and immunological phenotypes. A total of 150 to 200 TCR beta chains were listed by the study as associated with cytomegalovirus. Most CMV-associated TCR beta chains appeared to be HLA-restricted in a later analysis, and the HLA associations seemed to be driven largely by CMV exposure. Because HLA typing was unavailable for some donors at each locus, only the typed subset was used in association tests. The classifier was reported to diagnose cytomegalovirus status with high specificity and sensitivity in both the original cohort and the validation cohort. In an earlier analysis of approximately 590 of the donors, most TCR beta V segments were observed in productive rearrangements about 87% or about 30% of the time, broadly matching IMGT annotations. A later analysis reported that several top co-occurrence clusters appeared linked to parvovirus B19, influenza, CMV and Epstein-Barr virus. The only immune exposure information available for the cohort was CMV serostatus. In a later genetic analysis, fewer N-insertions in productive TCRs were reported among donors in an Asian-associated ancestry cluster than the roughly 700-donor mean.

V lost 2 bases and J lost 6 bases; the stretch between them is 17 bases long. Based on the germline V gene, the CDR1 and CDR2 sequences are MNHEY and SVGAGI. From the cysteine through the phenylalanine, the CDR3 covers 15 amino acids. The sequence is cut down to CDR3 DNA, 45 bases in frame from base 1. Libraries were constructed by the immunoSEQ multiplex PCR assay. For the multiplex PCR, a mixture combining 60 forward primers for TCR Vbeta segments and 13 reverse primers for TCR Jbeta segments was used. The CDR3 region of rearranged TCR beta genes was amplified from genomic DNA with a multiplex PCR assay. The amplified TCR beta libraries were sequenced on the Illumina HiSeq System as 87-base-pair reads. Per the original workflow: Across the 670 or so repertoires, a later analysis counted tens of millions of unique TCR beta chains, 9.5 million to 13 million of which were shared by at least two donors. Raw reads were error-corrected and collapsed into unique sequences with a nearest-neighbor algorithm that merged closely related sequences to remove PCR and sequencing errors. V, D and J gene segments were assigned by aligning CDR3 sequences to IMGT reference sequences. For a sequence to be retained, a match of at least six nucleotides to both a V gene segment and a J gene segment was required. A rearrangement was called productive if the CDR3 had no stop codons and remained in frame with V and J, and every other rearrangement was called non-productive. Following IMGT convention, CDR3 was defined as the stretch from the second conserved V-encoded cysteine up to the conserved J-encoded phenylalanine. Sequences without an unambiguous match to a single V gene segment were excluded from the earlier analysis of 450 to 650 of the donors. In an earlier analysis of roughly 500 of the donors, V segments were called functional above 56.7% productive rearrangements and were called segregating when the between-donor standard deviation exceeded 5%. A statistical classification framework was developed to diagnose cytomegalovirus status using the catalog of TCR beta chain sequences. V and J gene assignment, in a later analysis, came from comparing TCR nucleotide sequences with IMGT/GENE-DB human TR gene sequences. In a later analysis, CDR3 sequences and most-parsimonious VDJ recombination scenarios were assigned using the TCRdist pipeline. In a later analysis, every TCR beta chain was defined by the combination of its CDR3 amino acid sequence and its V-gene family, and reads without a unique V-gene family were dropped. As a way to deal with suspected cross-contamination and a sequencing artifact, a later analysis dropped 450 to 700 nucleotide sequences that were highly shared and had low generation probability. In a later analysis, a clonal expansion index was calculated for each public chain from normalized within-repertoire ranks of inferred template counts. In a later analysis, generation probabilities were computed using a VDJ recombination model fitted to out-of-frame rearrangements, and the results were checked against IGoR. In a later analysis, TCR-TCR, TCR-HLA and TCR-CMV co-occurrence was scored with hypergeometric tests, and a repertoire-size bias correction was applied to TCR pairs. A later analysis estimated false discovery rates by permuting HLA or CMV assignments 20 times. In a later analysis, co-occurring TCRs were grouped with DBSCAN, and TCRdist sequence similarity was added when clustering was performed within HLA-allele-positive subsets. Repertoires with fewer than 30,000 or more than 120,000 public chains were left out of co-occurrence clustering, as were five repertoires with anomalous nucleotide sharing. The clones in this table, taken by TCRdb from immuneACCESS, are in-frame only. Not every clone is retained; where verified, under half of the shortfall comes from an unresolved V gene, and the cause of the rest is unknown. That table gives V, J and clone size, and the DNA gave D and trimming. The sample table records 100,000 to 150,000 clones; more than 60% of these occur just once. The top ten hold roughly 1.9% of the sample.

This clone is a singleton in its sample. Its specific antigen is unknown. No quality values exist for individual bases; no much larger clone is one base distant. The cohort was made up of around 720 healthy bone marrow donors. At the time of sampling, all cohort members were nominally healthy, though unrecorded immune exposures were likely present. The donor was CMV seronegative and was included in the group of under 450 seronegative cohort members. A peripheral blood sample was collected from each donor, and TCR beta sequencing was performed on peripheral blood mononuclear cells. Genomic DNA was extracted from the blood cell samples with the Qiagen DNeasy Blood Extraction Kit.

The source of this sequence is a woman aged 40 to 50 in good health and CMV-seronegative. Sequencing input: PBMCs. The rearrangement combines TRBV6-5 with TRBJ2-7; a tentative D match to TRBD1 spans 5 bases. The nucleotide sequence reads as follows: TGTGCCAGCAGTTACACCCCTGCAGGGTTGAGCGAGCAGTACTTC. This translates into CASSYTPAGLSEQYF.